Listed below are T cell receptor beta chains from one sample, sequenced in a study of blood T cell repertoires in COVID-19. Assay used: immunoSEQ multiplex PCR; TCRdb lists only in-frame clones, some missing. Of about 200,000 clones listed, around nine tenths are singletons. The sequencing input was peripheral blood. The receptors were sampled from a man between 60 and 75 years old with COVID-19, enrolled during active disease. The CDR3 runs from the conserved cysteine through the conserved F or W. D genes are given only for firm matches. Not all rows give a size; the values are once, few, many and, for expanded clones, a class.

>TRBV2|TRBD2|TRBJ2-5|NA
CASSGGETQYF
TGTGCCAGCTCGGGGGGAGAGACCCAGTACTTC
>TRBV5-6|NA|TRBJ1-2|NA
CASSLQGRVSGGYTF
TGTGCCAGCAGCTTGCAAGGCAGGGTGTCCGGTGGCTACACCTTC
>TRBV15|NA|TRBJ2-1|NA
CATSVGGQLQFF
TGTGCCACCAGCGTGGGGGGGCAGTTACAGTTCTTC
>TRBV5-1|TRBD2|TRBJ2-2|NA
CASSFRTSGGPANTGELFF
TGCGCCAGCAGCTTTCGGACTAGCGGGGGGCCAGCGAACACCGGGGAGCTGTTTTTT
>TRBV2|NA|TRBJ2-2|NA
CATRTPPGGELFF
TGTGCCACCCGCACCCCCCCCGGCGGGGAGCTGTTTTTT
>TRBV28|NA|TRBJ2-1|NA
CASRTTAINEQFF
TGTGCCAGCAGAACCACAGCCATCAATGAGCAGTTCTTC
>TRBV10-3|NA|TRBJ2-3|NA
CAISDSGVDTQYF
TGTGCCATCAGTGACTCGGGGGTCGATACGCAGTATTTT
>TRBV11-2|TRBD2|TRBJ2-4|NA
CASSRGLEGKNIQYF
TGTGCCAGCAGCCGTGGACTAGAAGGCAAAAACATTCAGTACTTC
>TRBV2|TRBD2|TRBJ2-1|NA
CASSGYGASGGSSYNEQFF
TGTGCCAGCAGCGGCTACGGGGCTAGCGGGGGGAGCTCCTACAATGAGCAGTTCTTC
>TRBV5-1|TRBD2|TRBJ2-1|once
CASSLRTSGGNEQFF
TGCGCCAGCAGCCTCAGGACTAGCGGGGGCAATGAGCAGTTCTTC
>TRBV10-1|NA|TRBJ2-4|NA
CASSESFVGASAKNIQYF
TGCGCCAGCAGTGAGTCTTTCGTGGGGGCGTCAGCCAAAAACATTCAGTACTTC
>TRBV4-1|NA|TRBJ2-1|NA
CASSRLGTGNEQFF
TGCGCCAGCAGCCGACTAGGAACAGGCAATGAGCAGTTCTTC
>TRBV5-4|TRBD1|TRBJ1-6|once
CASSLGQGGVNSPLHF
TGTGCCAGCAGCTTGGGACAGGGTGGGGTTAATTCACCCCTCCACTTT